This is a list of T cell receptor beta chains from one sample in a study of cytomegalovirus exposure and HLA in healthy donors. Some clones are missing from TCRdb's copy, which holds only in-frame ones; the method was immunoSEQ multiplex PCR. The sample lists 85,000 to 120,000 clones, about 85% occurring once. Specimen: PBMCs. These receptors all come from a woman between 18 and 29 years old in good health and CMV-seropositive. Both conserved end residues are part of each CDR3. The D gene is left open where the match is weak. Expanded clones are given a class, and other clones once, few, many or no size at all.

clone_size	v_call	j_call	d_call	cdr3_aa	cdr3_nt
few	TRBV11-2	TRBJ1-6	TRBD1	CASSTGQGDSPLHF	TGTGCCAGCAGCACCGGACAGGGCGATTCACCCCTCCACTTT
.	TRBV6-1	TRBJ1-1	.	CASSRGQNTEAFF	TGTGCCAGCAGCCGCGGACAGAACACTGAAGCTTTCTTT
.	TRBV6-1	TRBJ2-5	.	CASSEPGSQETQYF	TGTGCCAGCAGTGAACCAGGTTCCCAAGAGACCCAGTACTTC
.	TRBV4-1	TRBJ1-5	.	CASSGREGASNQPQHF	TGCGCCAGCAGCGGTAGGGAGGGAGCAAGCAATCAGCCCCAGCATTTT
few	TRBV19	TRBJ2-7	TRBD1	CASSTTGDEQYF	TGTGCCAGTAGTACGACAGGGGACGAGCAGTACTTC
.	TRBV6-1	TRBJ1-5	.	CASSEGGGTSQPQHF	TGTGCCAGCAGTGAAGGAGGAGGAACTAGTCAGCCCCAGCATTTT
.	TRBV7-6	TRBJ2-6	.	CASSSLSSGANVLTF	TGTGCCAGCAGCTCACTGAGCTCTGGGGCCAACGTCCTGACTTTC
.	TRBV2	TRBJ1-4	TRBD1	CASKGDSVNEKLFF	TGTGCCAGTAAGGGGGACAGCGTAAATGAAAAACTGTTTTTT
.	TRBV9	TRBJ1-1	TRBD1	CASSAGQGAVAFF	TGTGCCAGCAGCGCCGGACAGGGGGCGGTCGCTTTCTTT
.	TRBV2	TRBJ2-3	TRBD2	CASSEAPGLATDTQYF	TGTGCCAGCAGTGAAGCGCCGGGACTAGCGACAGATACGCAGTATTTT
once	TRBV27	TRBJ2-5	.	CASRSRGTQYF	TGTGCCAGCAGGTCTAGGGGGACCCAGTACTTC
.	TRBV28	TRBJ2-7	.	CASSSWTEAYEQYF	TGTGCCAGCAGTTCCTGGACGGAGGCCTACGAGCAGTACTTC
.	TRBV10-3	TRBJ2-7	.	CAISEQRYYEQYF	TGTGCCATCAGTGAGCAGCGATACTACGAGCAGTACTTC
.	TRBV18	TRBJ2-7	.	CASSPARERKYEQYF	TGTGCCAGCTCACCCGCCCGGGAAAGGAAGTACGAGCAGTACTTC
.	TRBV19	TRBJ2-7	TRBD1	CASSIVGTGGYEQYF	TGTGCCAGTAGTATAGTGGGGACAGGGGGGTACGAGCAGTACTTC
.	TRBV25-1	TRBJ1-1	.	CASSGVGTLGTEAFF	TGTGCCAGCAGTGGAGTAGGGACACTTGGAACTGAAGCTTTCTTT
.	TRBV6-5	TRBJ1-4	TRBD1	CASSRQGWAEKLFF	TGTGCCAGCAGTCGACAGGGCTGGGCTGAAAAACTGTTTTTT
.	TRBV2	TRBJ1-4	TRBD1	CASLGQGLNEKLFF	TGTGCCAGCCTCGGACAGGGCCTAAATGAAAAACTGTTTTTT
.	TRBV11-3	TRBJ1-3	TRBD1	CASSLGQGQTSGNTIYF	TGTGCCAGCAGCTTAGGACAGGGACAAACTTCTGGAAACACCATATATTTT
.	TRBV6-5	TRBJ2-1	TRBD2	CASSYVAGGQGEQFF	TGTGCCAGCAGTTACGTAGCGGGGGGGCAGGGGGAGCAGTTCTTC
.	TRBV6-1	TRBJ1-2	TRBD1	CASSEELLTGQGRYGYTF	TGTGCCAGCAGTGAAGAACTCTTGACGGGACAGGGGCGCTATGGCTACACCTTC
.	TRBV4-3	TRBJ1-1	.	CASSQDWRGTYTEAFF	TGCGCCAGCAGCCAAGATTGGAGGGGCACGTACACTGAAGCTTTCTTT
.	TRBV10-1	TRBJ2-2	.	CASSERGGELFF	TGCGCCAGCAGTGAAAGGGGCGGGGAGCTGTTTTTT
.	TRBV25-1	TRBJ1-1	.	CASSETAGRTEAFF	TGTGCCAGCAGTGAAACGGCAGGGCGGACTGAAGCTTTCTTT
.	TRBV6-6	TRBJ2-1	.	CASDRGGNEQFF	TGTGCCAGCGATAGGGGGGGGAATGAGCAGTTCTTC
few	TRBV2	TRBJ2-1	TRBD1	CASRPWTGDGQFF	TGTGCCAGCAGGCCCTGGACAGGGGACGGGCAGTTCTTC
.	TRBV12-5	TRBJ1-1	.	CASGPGGGARETEAFF	TGTGCTAGTGGTCCCGGAGGGGGGGCGCGAGAAACTGAAGCTTTCTTT
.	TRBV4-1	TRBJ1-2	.	CASSQGAGGYTF	TGCGCCAGCAGCCAGGGGGCTGGTGGCTACACCTTC
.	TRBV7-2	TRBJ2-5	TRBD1	CASRRQGRETQYF	TGTGCCAGCAGGAGACAGGGGAGAGAGACCCAGTACTTC
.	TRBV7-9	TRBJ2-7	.	CASSLTGTYEQYF	TGTGCCAGCAGCTTAACAGGTACCTACGAGCAGTACTTC
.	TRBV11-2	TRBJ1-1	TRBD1	CASSPGDRANTEAFF	TGTGCCAGCAGCCCCGGGGACAGGGCTAACACTGAAGCTTTCTTT
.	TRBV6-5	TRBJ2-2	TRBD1	CATSDRAGTGELFF	TGTGCCACCTCGGACAGGGCAGGCACCGGGGAGCTGTTTTTT
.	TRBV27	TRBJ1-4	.	CASSRTPATNEKLFF	TGTGCCAGCTCAAGGACACCTGCAACTAATGAAAAACTGTTTTTT
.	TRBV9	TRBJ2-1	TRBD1	CASSANRDRAYNEQFF	TGTGCCAGCAGCGCGAACCGGGACAGGGCCTACAATGAGCAGTTCTTC
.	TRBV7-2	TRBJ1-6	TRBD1	CASSWPDRGSYNSPLHF	TGTGCCAGCAGCTGGCCGGACAGGGGCTCCTATAATTCACCCCTCCACTTT
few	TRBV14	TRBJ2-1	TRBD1	CASSQEDRGLYNEQFF	TGTGCCAGCAGCCAAGAGGACAGGGGCCTGTACAATGAGCAGTTCTTC
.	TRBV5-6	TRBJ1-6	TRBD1	CASSTTGLNSPLHF	TGTGCCAGCAGCACGACAGGGCTTAATTCACCCCTCCACTTT
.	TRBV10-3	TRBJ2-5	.	CAISPDREETQYF	TGTGCCATCAGTCCGGACAGAGAAGAGACCCAGTACTTC
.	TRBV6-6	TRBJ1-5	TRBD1	CASSSGQGGNQPQHF	TGTGCCAGCAGTTCAGGACAGGGAGGCAATCAGCCCCAGCATTTT
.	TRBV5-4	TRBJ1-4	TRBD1	CASSPGQGLNEKLFF	TGTGCCAGCAGTCCGGGACAGGGACTAAATGAAAAACTGTTTTTT
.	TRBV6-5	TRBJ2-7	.	CASSYGRDEQYF	TGTGCCAGCAGCTATGGGCGGGACGAGCAGTACTTC
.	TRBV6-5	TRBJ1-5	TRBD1	CASSPGTGHQPQHF	TGTGCCAGCAGTCCCGGGACAGGTCATCAGCCCCAGCATTTT
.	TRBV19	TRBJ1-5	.	CASSTIQGTSNQPQHF	TGTGCCAGTAGTACCATACAGGGTACATCCAATCAGCCCCAGCATTTT
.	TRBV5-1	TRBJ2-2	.	CASSLAANTGELFF	TGCGCCAGCAGCTTGGCAGCGAACACCGGGGAGCTGTTTTTT